These 17 T cell receptor beta chains share one sample of origin, sequenced in a study of cytomegalovirus exposure and HLA in healthy donors. The PCR ran on 60 Vbeta and 13 Jbeta primers. Generated by immunoSEQ multiplex PCR, the TCRdb table keeps only in-frame clones and is missing some. The data hold some 100,000 clones, with approximately 82% observed a single time. Sequenced input: PBMCs. The receptor source for this set is a woman between 18 and 29 years old in good health and CMV-seronegative.

This chain uses TRBV11-2 with TRBJ2-1; TRBD2 aligns across 8 bases. The V and J ends lost 1 base and 8 bases, in that order; junction bases with no gene match: 4. Germline CDR1 is SGHAT and CDR2 is FQNNGV. The CDR3 consists of 14 residues. The chain's CDR3 is CASSLVSGKDEQFF. Here the CDR3 DNA reads TGTGCCAGCAGCTTAGTTAGCGGGAAGGATGAGCAGTTCTTC.

This clone was counted between two and nine times. The gene calls are TRBV4-3 and TRBJ2-1; D is possibly TRBD2 (6 bases). CDR3 length: 15 residues. The germline CDR1 and CDR2 sequences are LGHNA and YSLEER. V was shortened by 10 bases and J by 6 bases, with 22 bases between the two germline ends. CDR3 sequence (DNA): TGCGCCACCACACCTTCTTGGCGGGGCATCAATGAGCAGTTCTTC. Encoded protein: CATTPSWRGINEQFF.

The chain employs TRBV28 and TRBJ2-7; D uncertain. V was trimmed by 6 bases and J by 6 bases, leaving 12 bases between them. The CDR3 length is 12 residues. Germline CDR1 MDHEN, CDR2 SYDVKM. The CDR3 region has the DNA TGTGCCAGCAGCTCACAGCCAACCGAGCAGTACTTC. The encoded protein is CASSSQPTEQYF.

The rearrangement uses TRBV19 and TRBJ2-5; 8 nucleotides agree with TRBD1. Trimming took 4 bases from V and 6 from J; bases not matched to a gene: 7. The length of the CDR3 is 14 residues. CDR1 is LNHDA, CDR2 SQIVND, per germline (reference sequence). For the CDR3, the DNA is TGTGCCAGTAGTACCTGGACAGGGTGGAAGACCCAGTACTTC. This sequence encodes CASSTWTGWKTQYF.

The J gene is TRBJ1-2, the V gene TRBV27; possible D gene TRBD1, 6 bases. The CDR3 extends over 18 amino acids. The germline CDR1 and CDR2 sequences are MNHEY and SMNVEV (reference sequence). V lost 2 bases to trimming and J lost 6 bases, with 25 bases between them. CDR3 sequence (DNA): TGTGCCAGCAGTTTAAGCAGATCGGGGGGCAGGGGTAGGGATGGCTACACCTTC. It translates to CASSLSRSGGRGRDGYTF.

The chain joins TRBV6-5 to TRBJ1-4; a possible D gene is TRBD1 (6 bases). CDR1 is MNHEY, CDR2 SVGAGI, per germline. The V and J ends lost 5 bases and 8 bases respectively, with 15 bases between them. There are 14 residues in the CDR3. The CDR3 nucleotides are TGTGCCAGCAGTGAATCCAGGGGCGACGAAAAACTGTTTTTT. This gives the protein CASSESRGDEKLFF.

The V call is TRBV7-3, the J call TRBJ2-1; 12 nucleotides align to TRBD2. J gave up 9 bases and V 2 bases, and 8 bases lay outside the gene matches. The CDR3 extends over 16 amino acids. Germline V gene data show CDR1 as SGHTA and CDR2 as FQGTGA. CDR3 nucleotide sequence: TGTGCCAGCAGCTTATTCGCTAGCGGGGGGGCCGGTGAGCAGTTCTTC. Amino acids: CASSLFASGGAGEQFF.

The gene calls are TRBV28 and TRBJ2-3; 11 bases agree with TRBD2. Germline CDR1 reads MDHEN; CDR2 reads SYDVKM. The CDR3 consists of 18 residues. V lost 3 bases, J lost 0 bases, and 8 bases stayed unmatched. CDR3 sequence: CASSFWLAGGTSTDTQYF. DNA of the CDR3: TGTGCCAGCAGTTTTTGGCTAGCGGGGGGTACTAGCACAGATACGCAGTATTTT.

This chain connects TRBV6-4 to TRBJ2-3; no clear D. CDR3 size: 15 residues. In germline, CDR1 is MRHNA, CDR2 SNTAGT. Trimming left V 0 bases short and J 0 bases short, with 7 bases between. The CDR3 DNA is TGTGCCAGCAGTGACTCACCGGAGAGCACAGATACGCAGTATTTT. This translates into CASSDSPESTDTQYF.

The chain carries TRBV14 and TRBJ1-2; D unclear. This CDR3 is built from 13 residues. Germline loops: CDR1 SGHDN, CDR2 FVKESK. Trimming left V 3 bases short and J 5 bases short, with 10 bases between. DNA of the CDR3: TGTGCCAGCAGCCAGAGGATTTTATATGGCTACACCTTC. Translating it yields CASSQRILYGYTF.

The gene calls are TRBV7-9 and TRBJ2-1; D might be TRBD2 (6 bases). This CDR3 is built from 13 residues. Deletions cut 5 bases from V and 6 bases from J, with 11 bases between. From germline, CDR1 is SEHNR and CDR2 FQNEAQ (reference sequence). The CDR3 nucleotides are TGTGCCAGCAGCCCGGGCGGGGCCAATGAGCAGTTCTTC. Translation gives CASSPGGANEQFF.

Comments on this clone: Compared with germline, one end of the junction differs, possibly owing to a read error. The chain couples TRBV7-9 to TRBJ2-7; D is possibly TRBD2 (6 bases). CDR3 length equals 16 residues. In germline, CDR1 is SEHNR, CDR2 FQNEAQ (reference sequence). CDR3 DNA sequence: TGTTCCAGCAGCTCCCCGGGGGTGTCGAGCTCCTACGAGCAGTACTTC. Its protein is CSSSSPGVSSSYEQYF. The complete variable domain, with remaining parts taken from reference TRBV7-9 and TRBJ2-7, reads DTGVSQNPRHKITKRGQNVTFRCDPISEHNRLYWYRQTLGQGPEFLTYFQNEAQLEKSRLLSDRFSAERPKGSFSTLEIQRTEQGDSAMYLCSSSSPGVSSSYEQYFGPGTRLTVT.

This clone showed up just once. This rearrangement joins TRBV7-2 to TRBJ1-1, with a weak D call TRBD1 (5 bases). V was shortened by 2 bases and J by 1 base, with 11 bases between the two germline ends. Germline V gene sequence: CDR1 SGHTA, CDR2 FQGNSA. CDR3 length equals 15 residues. The CDR3 spells CASSLMGGQNTEAFF. CDR3 bases: TGTGCCAGCAGCTTAATGGGTGGACAGAACACTGAAGCTTTCTTT.

Details on this clone: This CDR3 fails to terminate in the conserved phenylalanine or tryptophan, so it likely reflects a read error. Because the CDR3's place on the DNA is in doubt, the DNA is left out and the CDR3 is given as listed by TCRdb. V is TRBV21-1 and J is TRBJ2-7; the D call TRBD1 from the table was never checked on the DNA. TRBV21-1 is a documented pseudogene. The CDR3 is made up of 16 amino acids, end residues included. This CDR3 reads CASMPGGTSATYEQYL.

This clone has just one count. Here the CDR3 DNA reads TGTGCCAGCAGCTTAGGGCCGAGGGATGAGCAGTTCTTC. Translation: CASSLGPRDEQFF. The chain combines TRBV11-2 with TRBJ2-1; D is possibly TRBD2 (5 bases). This CDR3 has 13 residues. Germline V gives CDR1 SGHAT, CDR2 FQNNGV. The ends were cut back, 1 base at V and 8 bases at J, with 9 bases in the middle.

V and J are TRBV5-1 and TRBJ2-1; 14 bases align to TRBD2. Per germline, CDR1 SGHRS and CDR2 YFSETQ. CDR3 length: 16 amino acids. After removal of 3 bases from V and 2 bases from J, the junction contained 1 base not matched to a gene. The CDR3 loop reads CASSWGLAGAYNEQFF. Here the CDR3 DNA reads TGCGCCAGCAGCTGGGGACTAGCGGGAGCCTACAATGAGCAGTTCTTC.

V usage is TRBV7-8 and J usage is TRBJ1-5; D not resolved. The germline V and J ends were trimmed by 2 bases and 12 bases, with 26 bases remaining between them. CDR1 is SGHVS and CDR2 is FQNEAQ in the germline V gene. This CDR3 is 17 amino acids long. CDR3 amino acids: CASSLYPLARGRTLQHF. CDR3 in DNA: TGTGCCAGCAGCTTATACCCGCTCGCGCGGGGTAGAACTCTCCAGCATTTT.